The rows below give T cell receptor beta chains drawn from one sample of a study of control samples from healthy donors and cancer patients. Generated by immunoSEQ multiplex PCR, the TCRdb table keeps only in-frame clones and is missing some. In the table there are about 110,000 clones, roughly 91% of which are singletons. Sequenced input: blood. The receptors stem from a woman aged 50 to 60 in good health. The CDR3 runs from the conserved cysteine through the conserved F or W. The D gene is left open where the match is weak. Size tells how often a clone was seen (once, few, many) or the class of an expanded clone, and some rows leave it out.

NA	TRBD2	TRBV10-3	TRBJ2-1	TGTGCCATCGGGGAAATAGCGGGAGGCAACTACAATGAGCAGTTCTTC	CAIGEIAGGNYNEQFF
NA	NA	TRBV7-9	TRBJ1-1	TGTGCCAGCAGCTTATTGGGGGGATCGACAGCCGTAGGAGCTTTCTTT	CASSLLGGSTAVGAFF
few	NA	TRBV5-6	TRBJ1-2	TGTGCCAGCAGCCCGAATCGGTGGGGAAGGGGAGGCTACACCTTC	CASSPNRWGRGGYTF
NA	NA	TRBV19	TRBJ1-1	TGTGCCAGTAGGGGCGGCCATGGGGCTTTCTTT	CASRGGHGAFF
NA	NA	TRBV10-1	TRBJ2-2	TGCGCCAGCAGTGAGTCACCAGACACCGGGGAGCTGTTTTTT	CASSESPDTGELFF
NA	NA	TRBV3-1/TRBV3-2	TRBJ2-5	TGTGCCAGCAGCCAACAAGGAGTGGAGACCCAGTACTTC	CASSQQGVETQYF
NA	TRBD1	TRBV19	TRBJ1-6	TGTGCCAGTACAGTTGCGCATCGGACAGGGGGATATTATTCACCCCTCCACTTT	CASTVAHRTGGYYSPLHF
NA	TRBD1	TRBV6-5	TRBJ1-3	TGTGCCAGCAGGAAGACAGGGACTGGAAACACCATATATTTT	CASRKTGTGNTIYF
NA	NA	TRBV18	TRBJ2-2	TGTGCCAGCTCACCACAGGGAGAAACCGGGGAGCTGTTTTTT	CASSPQGETGELFF
NA	TRBD1	TRBV7-8	TRBJ1-4	TGTGCCAGCAGCTTAGTCCGGACAGGGAATGAAAAACTGTTTTTT	CASSLVRTGNEKLFF
NA	NA	TRBV12-3/TRBV12-4	TRBJ2-3	TGTGCCAGCAGTAGGGGGTTCGCAGATACGCAGTATTTT	CASSRGFADTQYF
NA	NA	TRBV7-2	TRBJ2-3	TGTGCCAGCACCTCAATACGGTGGGCGGGACAAACAGATACGCAGTATTTT	CASTSIRWAGQTDTQYF
NA	TRBD1	TRBV6-5	TRBJ1-5	TGTGCCAGCAGACGAGTCACAGGGGGTCATCAGCCCCAGCATTTT	CASRRVTGGHQPQHF
NA	NA	TRBV6-5	TRBJ1-2	TGTGCCAGCAGTCGGGACCCTAACTATGGCTACACCTTC	CASSRDPNYGYTF
NA	TRBD2	TRBV4-1	TRBJ2-5	TGCGCCAGCAGCCCCCAACGTACTAGCGGGGGGGGAGGGCAAGAGACCCAGTACTTC	CASSPQRTSGGGGQETQYF
NA	TRBD2	TRBV3-1/TRBV3-2	TRBJ2-2	TGTGCCAGCAAGAGGACTAGCGGGAGGGCCTTGAACACCGGGGAGCTGTTTTTT	CASKRTSGRALNTGELFF
few	NA	TRBV7-5	TRBJ1-5	TGTGCCTCCCAGGGGGGTCAGCCCCAGCATTTT	CASQGGQPQHF
once	TRBD1	TRBV5-6	TRBJ2-3	TGTGCCAGCAGCTTTGGACAGGGATCGGATACGCAGTATTTT	CASSFGQGSDTQYF
NA	TRBD1	TRBV7-2	TRBJ2-2	TGTGCCAGCAGCCCGAGGACAGGCGGCACCGGGGAGCTGTTTTTT	CASSPRTGGTGELFF
NA	NA	TRBV5-4	TRBJ2-2	TGTGCCAGCAGCTTCAGGACAGCGAACACCGGGGAGCTGTTTTTT	CASSFRTANTGELFF
NA	TRBD1	TRBV11-1	TRBJ2-2	TGTGCCAGCAGCCCCGGACAGGGACCCACCGGGGAGCTGTTTTTT	CASSPGQGPTGELFF
NA	NA	TRBV30	TRBJ1-5	TGTGCCTGGAGCGCTACAGGGTATAGCAATCAGCCCCAGCATTTT	CAWSATGYSNQPQHF
NA	NA	TRBV6-2/TRBV6-3	TRBJ2-3	TGTGCCAGCAGTCCCCGCAGGGATACGCAGTATTTT	CASSPRRDTQYF
NA	TRBD2	TRBV30	TRBJ2-3	TGTGCCTGGAGTCACCCGGGAGGGGCAGATACGCAGTATTTT	CAWSHPGGADTQYF
NA	NA	TRBV5-1	TRBJ2-5	TGCGCCAGCAGCTTGACGTCGACTGGGGAGACCCAGTACTTC	CASSLTSTGETQYF
NA	NA	TRBV18	TRBJ1-1	TGTGCCAGCTCATATGGACCTGAAGCTTTCTTT	CASSYGPEAFF
once	NA	TRBV18	TRBJ2-1	TGTGCCAGCTCACCTCCGGGACTCGCAAATGAGCAGTTCTTC	CASSPPGLANEQFF
NA	NA	TRBV19	TRBJ2-2	TGTGCCAGTAGTATAGGGCAGAGTCACACCGGGGAGCTGTTTTTT	CASSIGQSHTGELFF
NA	TRBD1	TRBV29-1	TRBJ1-2	TGCAGCGTTGGGGACCCTCGGGACAGCTATGGCTACACCTTC	CSVGDPRDSYGYTF
NA	NA	TRBV27	TRBJ2-3	TGTGCCAGCAGTTTCTCGATCTTTTCGGGCACAGATACGCAGTATTTT	CASSFSIFSGTDTQYF
NA	NA	TRBV9	TRBJ2-3	TGTGCCAGCAGCGGAACCGGGACGCACACAGATACGCAGTATTTT	CASSGTGTHTDTQYF
few	TRBD2	TRBV4-2	TRBJ2-1	TGTGCCAGCAGCCAAGGGTCTAGCGGTTTGCAGTTCTTC	CASSQGSSGLQFF
NA	TRBD1	TRBV27	TRBJ2-5	TGTGCCAGCAGTTATCAGGGGGCGGGTTGGGAGACCCAGTACTTC	CASSYQGAGWETQYF
NA	TRBD1	TRBV19	TRBJ1-4	TGTGCCAGTCACCCCCTTCCCCGGGACAGAAACGAAAAACTGTTTTTT	CASHPLPRDRNEKLFF
NA	NA	TRBV5-8	TRBJ1-5	TGTGCCAGCAGCTTATCCGCAGGGTCGGGCAATCAGCCCCAGCATTTT	CASSLSAGSGNQPQHF
NA	NA	TRBV18	TRBJ2-2	TGTGCCAGCTCACCTCCATCAACCGGGGAGCTGTTTTTT	CASSPPSTGELFF
NA	NA	TRBV4-1	TRBJ1-5	TGCGCCAGCGGACCCGGGGTCGGCAATCAGCCCCAGCATTTT	CASGPGVGNQPQHF
NA	NA	TRBV19	TRBJ1-1	TGTGCCAGTAGCCGGGAGGGATTGAACACTGAAGCTTTCTTT	CASSREGLNTEAFF
NA	TRBD1	TRBV6-1	TRBJ2-4	TGTGCCAGCAGTGAAGCGAGCAGGGGGCTAGTCCTCTTAGCCAAAAACATTCAGTACTTC	CASSEASRGLVLLAKNIQYF
NA	NA	TRBV3-1/TRBV3-2	TRBJ1-5	TGTGCCAGCAGCCAAGAAAGCCCGACAACGGCTAGCAATCAGCCCCAGCATTTT	CASSQESPTTASNQPQHF
NA	NA	TRBV3-1/TRBV3-2	TRBJ1-1	TGTGCCAGCAGCCAAGATCCCCCTGGAACGGCGACAGGCACGAACACTGAAGCTTTCTTT	CASSQDPPGTATGTNTEAFF
NA	NA	TRBV9	TRBJ2-2	TGTGCCAGCAGCGAGGGTACGGGGGAGCTGTTTTTT	CASSEGTGELFF
NA	TRBD1	TRBV7-2	TRBJ1-5	TGTGCCAGCAGCCCCCCGGGACAGGGGGCTTTCAGGCGGCCCCAGCATTTT	CASSPPGQGAFRRPQHF
NA	NA	TRBV30	TRBJ1-2	TGTGCCTGGACTGGGGGCAGGGATGGCTACACCTTC	CAWTGGRDGYTF
NA	TRBD2	TRBV5-1	TRBJ2-1	TGCGCCAGCAGTCCGGGGATAGCGGGGGGGCGAGGGACCTACAATGAGCAGTTCTTC	CASSPGIAGGRGTYNEQFF
once	NA	TRBV5-6	TRBJ2-5	TGTGCCAGCAGCTCGCAACAGGGCCGGGAGACCCAGTACTTC	CASSSQQGRETQYF
NA	NA	TRBV4-3	TRBJ2-3	TGCGCCAGCAGCCAGGATACCACAGATACGCAGTATTTT	CASSQDTTDTQYF
NA	NA	TRBV9	TRBJ1-1	TGTGCCAGCAGCCCCCAGGGACGGGCGAACACTGAAGCTTTCTTT	CASSPQGRANTEAFF
NA	TRBD1	TRBV14	TRBJ2-7	TGTGCCAGCAGCCAAGCTACCGGGACAGGGATCTACGAGCAGTACTTC	CASSQATGTGIYEQYF
few	NA	TRBV27	TRBJ2-7	TGTGCCAGCAGTCAACAGCTACCCTACGAGCAGTACTTC	CASSQQLPYEQYF
NA	NA	TRBV6-5	TRBJ2-5	TGTGCCAGCAGTTACTTTTCAGGGCAAGAGACCCAGTACTTC	CASSYFSGQETQYF
NA	NA	TRBV7-2	TRBJ1-1	TGTGCCAGCAGCTTATTCCACACTGAAGCTTTCTTT	CASSLFHTEAFF
NA	TRBD2	TRBV9	TRBJ2-5	TGTGCCAGCAGCGCCCGGGAGGCCCAAGAGACCCAGTACTTC	CASSAREAQETQYF